The 25 T cell receptor beta chains in this list originate from one sample, sequenced in a study of OX40 agonist ivuxolimab in advanced cancers. Assay: immunoSEQ multiplex PCR; the TCRdb copy retains only in-frame clones and omits some. The data hold tens of thousands of clones, with around 87% observed a single time. The sequenced sample was CD4+ or CD8+ T cells sorted from blood, obtained in a trial of the OX40 agonist ivuxolimab. Every receptor here comes from an adult with an advanced solid tumor such as melanoma, head and neck, liver or kidney cancer.

The CDR3 coding sequence is TGTGCCAGCAGCTTAGTTCCCCCGACTAGCGGGAACACCGGGGAGCTGTTTTTT. Protein sequence: CASSLVPPTSGNTGELFF. The J gene is TRBJ2-2, the V gene TRBV11-2; 9 bases map to TRBD2. This CDR3 is 18 amino acids long. After removal of 1 base from V and 1 base from J, the junction contained 7 bases not matched to a gene. Per germline, CDR1 SGHAT and CDR2 FQNNGV.

The chain is built from TRBV6-1 and TRBJ2-5; tentative D call: TRBD2 (6 bases). The CDR3 covers 15 residues. The germline V gene encodes CDR1 MNHNS and CDR2 SASEGT. V dropped 3 bases and J dropped 0 bases, with 11 bases sitting between them. CDR3 sequence (DNA): TGTGCCAGCAGTGATCGGGGGACGTACCAAGAGACCCAGTACTTC. This translates into CASSDRGTYQETQYF.

The count of this clone is one. CDR3 amino acids: CASRGQVNQPQHF. The CDR3 DNA reads TGTGCCAGCAGGGGACAGGTCAATCAGCCCCAGCATTTT. The chain combines TRBV2 with TRBJ1-5, with TRBD1 matching 8 bases. The CDR3 length is 13 residues. V lost 6 bases to trimming and J lost 3 bases; unmatched junction nucleotides: 1. Germline V CDR1 and CDR2: SNHLY, FYNNEI.

The rearrangement uses TRBV5-4 and TRBJ1-6; D is perhaps TRBD1 (5 bases). This CDR3 contains 14 residues. CDR1 is SGHNT, CDR2 YYREEE, per germline (reference sequence). V was pared by 2 bases and J by 6 bases, with 9 bases between. The CDR3 is CASSLRQTNSPLHF. The CDR3 nucleotides are TGTGCCAGCAGCTTAAGACAGACTAATTCACCCCTCCACTTT.

J is TRBJ1-1 and V is TRBV23-1; TRBD1 aligns across 7 bases. TRBV23-1 is an open reading frame whose function is uncertain. V gave up 2 bases and J gave up 2 bases; unmatched junction bases: 2. The length of the CDR3 is 14 residues. The CDR3 reads CASSQTGENTEAFF. In nucleotides, the CDR3 is TGCGCCAGCAGTCAAACAGGGGAAAACACTGAAGCTTTCTTT.

J is TRBJ2-2 and V is TRBV5-4; maybe TRBD1 (6 bases). Germline V CDR1 and CDR2: SGHNT, YYREEE (reference sequence). Trimming left V 3 bases short and J 3 bases short, with 15 bases between. The CDR3 length is 16 residues. DNA for the CDR3: TGTGCCAGCAGCTCCCTCTGGGGGCGTGACACCGGGGAGCTGTTTTTT. Its protein is CASSSLWGRDTGELFF.

This chain uses TRBV6-6 with TRBJ1-5; no reliable D call. This CDR3 has 15 amino acids. V shed 2 bases and J shed 0 bases, with 8 bases lying between them. CDR1 is MNHNY and CDR2 is SVGAGI in the germline V gene (reference sequence). The CDR3 region is CASSYNEYSNQPQHF. The CDR3 DNA sequence: TGTGCCAGCAGTTACAATGAGTATAGCAATCAGCCCCAGCATTTT.

This clone was counted a few times. The chain is built from TRBV10-3 and TRBJ1-1; TRBD1 is a possible D gene (5 bases). CDR3 length equals 14 residues. Germline values: CDR1 ENHRY, CDR2 SYGVKD. Trimming left V 10 bases short and J 1 base short, with 16 bases between. In DNA, the CDR3 is TGTGCCAGCTCTGAAACCAGGGAGAACACTGAAGCTTTCTTT. Residues: CASSETRENTEAFF.

The table lists this clone with a count of one. The chain uses TRBV18 and TRBJ2-1, with D unresolved. CDR3 length equals 15 residues. Trimming removed 4 bases at V and 0 bases at J, with 10 bases between. Germline V gene sequence: CDR1 KGHSH, CDR2 LQKENI. CDR3 nucleotide sequence: TGTGCCAGCTCACGGTCCACCGGCTCCTACAATGAGCAGTTCTTC. Its protein product is CASSRSTGSYNEQFF.

The rearrangement links TRBV6-5 to TRBJ2-7, with D perhaps matching TRBD1 or TRBD2 (5 bases each). This CDR3 has 15 amino acids. Germline loops: CDR1 MNHEY, CDR2 SVGAGI. V dropped 6 bases and J dropped 2 bases, with 17 bases sitting between them. The CDR3 reads CASSYKPGLPYEQYF. In nucleotides, the CDR3 is TGTGCCAGCAGCTACAAGCCGGGGCTCCCCTACGAGCAGTACTTC.

The rearrangement links TRBV6-4 to TRBJ2-3; unclear D gene. The CDR3 loop spans 14 amino acids. Trimming stripped 7 bases from V and 0 bases from J, with 11 bases between. CDR1 is MRHNA, CDR2 SNTAGT, per germline. CDR3 sequence reads: CASNTRSSTDTQYF. CDR3 DNA sequence: TGTGCCAGCAATACCAGGTCTAGCACAGATACGCAGTATTTT.

The rearrangement joins TRBV18 to TRBJ1-2; D remains unclear. The CDR3 loop spans 15 amino acids. CDR1 KGHSH and CDR2 LQKENI come from the germline V gene. The V and J ends lost 3 bases and 5 bases respectively, with 16 bases between them. DNA of the CDR3: TGTGCCAGCTCACCTTCCGGGGATGGAGTGTATGGCTACACCTTC. Translating it yields CASSPSGDGVYGYTF.

The chain links TRBV11-3 to TRBJ2-7, with 7 bases fitting TRBD1. CDR3 size: 13 residues. J lost 2 bases, V lost 5 bases, and 3 bases had no gene match. Per the germline V gene, CDR1 is SGHNT and CDR2 is YENEEA. The CDR3 spells CASSQDRAYEQYF. CDR3 bases: TGTGCCAGCAGCCAAGACAGGGCCTACGAGCAGTACTTC. Drawing the rest from reference TRBV11-3 and TRBJ2-7, the complete variable domain is EAGVVQSPRYKIIEKKQPVAFWCNPISGHNTLYWYLQNLGQGPELLIRYENEEAVDDSQLPKDRFSAERLKGVDSTLKIQPAELGDSAVYLCASSQDRAYEQYFGPGTRLTVT.

This clone was detected once. The chain uses TRBV6-5 and TRBJ2-2; D gene uncertain. The V end was cut by 0 bases, the J end by 8 bases, with 7 bases between. From germline, CDR1 is MNHEY and CDR2 SVGAGI. There are 13 residues in the CDR3. CDR3 amino acids: CASSYSQRGELFF. The CDR3 bases are TGTGCCAGCAGTTACTCGCAAAGAGGGGAGCTGTTTTTT.

CDR3 sequence reads: CASSFQGGTEAFF. CDR3 nucleotides: TGCGCCAGCAGCTTCCAGGGTGGTACTGAAGCTTTCTTT. The chain combines TRBV5-1 with TRBJ1-1; a possible D gene is TRBD1 (5 bases). The CDR3 length is 13 residues. Per the germline V gene, CDR1 is SGHRS and CDR2 is YFSETQ. Trimming cost V 2 bases and J 5 bases, with 10 bases left between them.

The chain couples TRBV7-9 to TRBJ2-2; unclear D gene. The germline V gene has CDR1 SEHNR and CDR2 FQNEAQ (reference sequence). The CDR3 is made up of 16 amino acids. Trimming left V 5 bases short and J 6 bases short, with 19 bases between. As DNA, the CDR3 is TGTGCCAGCAGCCCACCTAGTAGGAGATGGCCCGGGGAGCTGTTTTTT. It encodes CASSPPSRRWPGELFF.

CDR3 in amino acids: CASSYSGQDHYNEQFF. The CDR3 nucleotides are TGTGCCAGCAGTTACTCGGGACAGGACCACTACAATGAGCAGTTCTTC. The chain recombines TRBV6-6 with TRBJ2-1; 8 bases are shared with TRBD1. The V and J ends lost 0 bases and 3 bases, in that order; junction bases with no gene match: 4. The CDR3 is 16 amino acids. The germline gives CDR1 MNHNY, CDR2 SVGAGI (reference sequence).

V usage is TRBV7-9 and J usage is TRBJ2-7; D is possibly TRBD1 (6 bases). V was shortened by 7 bases and J by 5 bases, with 15 bases between the two germline ends. Germline values: CDR1 SEHNR, CDR2 FQNEAQ (reference sequence). CDR3 length: 13 amino acids. The CDR3 protein is CASTSTGSHEQYF. The CDR3 nucleotides are TGTGCCAGCACCTCCACAGGGTCCCACGAGCAGTACTTC.

In its sample, this clone was seen once. The V call is TRBV6-8, the J call TRBJ2-3, with D possibly being TRBD2 (5 bases). Germline-derived CDR1 and CDR2 are MNHGY and SAAAGT. The CDR3 totals 12 residues. V was trimmed by 6 bases and J by 5 bases, leaving 9 bases between them. The DNA for the CDR3 is TGTGCCAGCAGCCACACTAGAGATACGCAGTATTTT. This encodes CASSHTRDTQYF.

This chain connects TRBV18 to TRBJ2-3, with D uncertain. The CDR3 sequence is 15 residues long. V was clipped by 0 bases and J by 6 bases, with 13 bases between them. Germline V gene lookup returns CDR1 KGHSH and CDR2 LQKENI. CDR3 nucleotides: TGTGCCAGCTCACCACCAACTGGTCTGGGGGATACGCAGTATTTT. Translation: CASSPPTGLGDTQYF.

A word on this clone: At one end, the junction sequence differs from germline, possibly due to a read error. V and J are TRBV5-1 and TRBJ2-1, with 10 bases fitting TRBD2. Germline lookup yields CDR1 SGHRS and CDR2 YFSETQ. This CDR3 is 18 amino acids long. The CDR3 DNA reads as TGCGCCAGCAGCTTGGGGGCTAGCGGGAGAGCCTCCAACAATGAGCAGTTCTTC. Translated, it gives CASSLGASGRASNNEQFF.

The V call is TRBV5-1, the J call TRBJ2-1, with D perhaps TRBD1 (6 bases). The CDR3 is 15 residues long. V lost 1 base and J 1 base, leaving 9 bases between the germline ends. The germline V gene encodes CDR1 SGHRS and CDR2 YFSETQ. The CDR3 loop reads CASSLRRGSYNEQFF. The CDR3, as DNA: TGCGCCAGCAGCTTGAGAAGGGGGTCCTACAATGAGCAGTTCTTC.

This clone was seen only a few times. The chain employs TRBV6-6 and TRBJ1-2; no firm D call. The CDR3 is 13 residues long. Germline V gene data show CDR1 as MNHNY and CDR2 as SVGAGI (reference sequence). V lost 0 bases and J 6 bases, leaving 8 bases between the germline ends. The CDR3 protein is CASSYSNWDGYTF. The CDR3 DNA sequence: TGTGCCAGCAGTTACTCGAACTGGGATGGCTACACCTTC.

The chain is built from TRBV28 and TRBJ1-1; 7 bases fit TRBD1. Germline assignment: CDR1 MDHEN and CDR2 SYDVKM. There are 13 residues in the CDR3. J was trimmed by 4 bases and V by 9 bases; bases with no gene match: 8. The CDR3 region has the DNA TGTGCCAGTTCCGACAGGGAGGGCACTGAAGCTTTCTTT. Translated: CASSDREGTEAFF.

The V gene is TRBV18, the J gene TRBJ1-3, with a tentative D call TRBD1 (5 bases). With 8 bases removed from V and 4 bases from J, the gap between germline ends came to 21 bases. The CDR3 consists of 16 residues. Per the germline V gene, CDR1 is KGHSH and CDR2 is LQKENI. CDR3: CASVAGPFGSGNTIYF. The CDR3 DNA reads as TGTGCCAGCGTCGCGGGGCCGTTCGGTTCGGGAAACACCATATATTTT.